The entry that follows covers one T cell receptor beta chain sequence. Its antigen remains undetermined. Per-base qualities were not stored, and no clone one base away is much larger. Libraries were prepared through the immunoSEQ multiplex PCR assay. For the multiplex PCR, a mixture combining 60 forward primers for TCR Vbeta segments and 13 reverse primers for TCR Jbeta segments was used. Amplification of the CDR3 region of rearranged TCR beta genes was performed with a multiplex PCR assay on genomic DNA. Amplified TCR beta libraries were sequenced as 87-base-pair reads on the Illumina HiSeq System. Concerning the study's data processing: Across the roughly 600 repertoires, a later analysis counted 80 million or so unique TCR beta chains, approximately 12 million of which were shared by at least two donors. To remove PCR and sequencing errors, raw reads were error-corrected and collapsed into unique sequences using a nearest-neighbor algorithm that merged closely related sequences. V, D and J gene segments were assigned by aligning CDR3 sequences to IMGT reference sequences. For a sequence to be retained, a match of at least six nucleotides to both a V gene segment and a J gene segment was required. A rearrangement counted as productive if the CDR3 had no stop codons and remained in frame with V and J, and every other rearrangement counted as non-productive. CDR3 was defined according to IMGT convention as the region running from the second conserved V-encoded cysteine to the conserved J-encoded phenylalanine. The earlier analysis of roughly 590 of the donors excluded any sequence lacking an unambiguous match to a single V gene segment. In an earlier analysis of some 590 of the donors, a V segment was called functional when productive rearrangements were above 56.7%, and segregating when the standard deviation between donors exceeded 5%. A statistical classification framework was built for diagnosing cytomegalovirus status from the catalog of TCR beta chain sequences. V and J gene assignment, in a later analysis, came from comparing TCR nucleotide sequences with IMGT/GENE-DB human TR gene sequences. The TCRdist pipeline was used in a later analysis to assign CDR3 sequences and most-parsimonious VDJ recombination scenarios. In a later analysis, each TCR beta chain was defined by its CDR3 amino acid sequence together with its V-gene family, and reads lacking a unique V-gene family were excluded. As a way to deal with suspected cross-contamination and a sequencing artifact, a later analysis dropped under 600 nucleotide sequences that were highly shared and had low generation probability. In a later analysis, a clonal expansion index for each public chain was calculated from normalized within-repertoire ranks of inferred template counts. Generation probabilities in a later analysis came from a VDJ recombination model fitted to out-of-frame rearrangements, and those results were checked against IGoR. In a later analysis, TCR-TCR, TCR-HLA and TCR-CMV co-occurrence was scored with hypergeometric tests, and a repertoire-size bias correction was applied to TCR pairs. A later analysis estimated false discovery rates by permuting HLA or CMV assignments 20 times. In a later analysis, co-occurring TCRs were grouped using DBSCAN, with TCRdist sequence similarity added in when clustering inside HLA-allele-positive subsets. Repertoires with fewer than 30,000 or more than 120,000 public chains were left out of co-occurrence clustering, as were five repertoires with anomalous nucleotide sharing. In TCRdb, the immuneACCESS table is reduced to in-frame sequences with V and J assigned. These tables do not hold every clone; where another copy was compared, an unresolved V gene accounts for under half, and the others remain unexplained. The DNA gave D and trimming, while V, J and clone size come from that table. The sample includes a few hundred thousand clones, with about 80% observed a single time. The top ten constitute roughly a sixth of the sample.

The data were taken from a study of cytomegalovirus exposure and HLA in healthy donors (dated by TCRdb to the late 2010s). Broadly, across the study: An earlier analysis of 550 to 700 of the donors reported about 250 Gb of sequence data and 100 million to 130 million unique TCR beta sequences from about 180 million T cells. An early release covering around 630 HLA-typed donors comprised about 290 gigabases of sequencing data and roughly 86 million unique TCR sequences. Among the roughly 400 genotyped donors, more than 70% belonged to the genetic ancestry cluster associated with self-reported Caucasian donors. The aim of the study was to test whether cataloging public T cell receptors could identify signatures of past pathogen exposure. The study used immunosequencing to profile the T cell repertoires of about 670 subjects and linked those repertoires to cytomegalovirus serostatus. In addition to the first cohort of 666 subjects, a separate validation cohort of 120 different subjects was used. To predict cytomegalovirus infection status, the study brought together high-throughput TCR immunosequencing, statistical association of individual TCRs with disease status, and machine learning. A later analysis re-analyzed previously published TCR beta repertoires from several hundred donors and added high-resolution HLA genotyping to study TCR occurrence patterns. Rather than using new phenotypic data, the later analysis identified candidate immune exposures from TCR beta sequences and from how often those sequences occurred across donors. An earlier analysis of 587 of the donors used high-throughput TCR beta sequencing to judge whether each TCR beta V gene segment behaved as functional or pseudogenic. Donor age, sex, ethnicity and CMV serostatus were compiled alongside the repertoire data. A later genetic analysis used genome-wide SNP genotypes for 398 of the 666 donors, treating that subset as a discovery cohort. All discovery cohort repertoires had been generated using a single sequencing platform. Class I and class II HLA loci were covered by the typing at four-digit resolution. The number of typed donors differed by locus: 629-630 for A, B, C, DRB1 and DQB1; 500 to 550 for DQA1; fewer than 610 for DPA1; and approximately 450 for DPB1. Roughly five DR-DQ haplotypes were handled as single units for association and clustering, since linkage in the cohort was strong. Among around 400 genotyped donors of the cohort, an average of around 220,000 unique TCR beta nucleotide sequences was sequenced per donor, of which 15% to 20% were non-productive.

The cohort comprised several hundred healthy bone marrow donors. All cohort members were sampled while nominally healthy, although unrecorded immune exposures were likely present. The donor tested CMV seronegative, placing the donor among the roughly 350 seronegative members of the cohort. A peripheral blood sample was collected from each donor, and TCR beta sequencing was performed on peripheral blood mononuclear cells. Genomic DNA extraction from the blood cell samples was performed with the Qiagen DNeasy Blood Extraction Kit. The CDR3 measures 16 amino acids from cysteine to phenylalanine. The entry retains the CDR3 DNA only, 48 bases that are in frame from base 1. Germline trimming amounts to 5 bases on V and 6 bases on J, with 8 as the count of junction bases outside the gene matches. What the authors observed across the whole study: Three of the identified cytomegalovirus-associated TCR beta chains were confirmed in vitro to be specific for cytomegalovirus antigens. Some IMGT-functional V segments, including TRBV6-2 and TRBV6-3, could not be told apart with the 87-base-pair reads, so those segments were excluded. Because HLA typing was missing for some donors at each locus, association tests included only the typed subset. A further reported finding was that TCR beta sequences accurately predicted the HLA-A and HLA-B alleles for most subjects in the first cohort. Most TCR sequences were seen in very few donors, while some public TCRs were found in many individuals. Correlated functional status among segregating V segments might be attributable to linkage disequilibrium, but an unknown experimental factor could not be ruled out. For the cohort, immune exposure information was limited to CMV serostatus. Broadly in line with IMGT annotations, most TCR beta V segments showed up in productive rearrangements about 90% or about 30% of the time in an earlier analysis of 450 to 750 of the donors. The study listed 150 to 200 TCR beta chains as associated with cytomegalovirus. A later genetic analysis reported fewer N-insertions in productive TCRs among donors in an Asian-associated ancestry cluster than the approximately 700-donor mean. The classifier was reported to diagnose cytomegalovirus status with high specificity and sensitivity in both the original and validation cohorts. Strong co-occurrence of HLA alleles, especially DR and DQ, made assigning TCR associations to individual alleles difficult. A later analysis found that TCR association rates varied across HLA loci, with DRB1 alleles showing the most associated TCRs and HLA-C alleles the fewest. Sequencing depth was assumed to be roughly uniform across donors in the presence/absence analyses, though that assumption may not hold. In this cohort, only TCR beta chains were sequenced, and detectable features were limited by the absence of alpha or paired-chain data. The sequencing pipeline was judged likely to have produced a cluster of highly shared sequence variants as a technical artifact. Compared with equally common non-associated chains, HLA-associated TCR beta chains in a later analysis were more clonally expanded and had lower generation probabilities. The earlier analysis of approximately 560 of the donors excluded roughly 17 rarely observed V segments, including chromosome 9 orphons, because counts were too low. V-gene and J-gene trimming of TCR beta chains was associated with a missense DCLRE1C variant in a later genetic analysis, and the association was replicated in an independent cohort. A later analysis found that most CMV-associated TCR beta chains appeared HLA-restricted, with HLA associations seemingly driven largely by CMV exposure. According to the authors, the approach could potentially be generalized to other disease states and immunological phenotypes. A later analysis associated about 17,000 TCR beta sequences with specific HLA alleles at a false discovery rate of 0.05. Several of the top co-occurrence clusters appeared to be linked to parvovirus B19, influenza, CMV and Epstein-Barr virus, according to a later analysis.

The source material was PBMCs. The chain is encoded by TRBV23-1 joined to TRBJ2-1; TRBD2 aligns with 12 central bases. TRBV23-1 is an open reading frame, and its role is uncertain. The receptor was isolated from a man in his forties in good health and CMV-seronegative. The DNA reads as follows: TGCGCCAGCAGTTTTCTAGCGGGAGGGCCGGGCAATGAGCAGTTCTTC. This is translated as CASSFLAGGPGNEQFF.